The source of this T cell receptor beta chain is a study of shared clonotypes between healthy human individuals. Whole-study results and caveats: In contrast to clonotypes shared by all four donors, non-shared clonotypes had lower generation probabilities.

The data were produced by immunoSEQ multiplex PCR, yet TCRdb's version contains in-frame clones alone and is incomplete. The sample shows millions of clones, roughly 96% of them seen only once. With regard to this clone: The antigen is undetermined.

The germline CDR1 and CDR2 sequences are MNHEY and SMNVEV (reference sequence). This CDR3 is 14 amino acids long. V was pared by 4 bases and J by 2 bases, with 8 bases between. This receptor was taken from a young man in good health. The chain employs TRBV27 and TRBJ2-2; D is unclear. Specimen: naive CD4+ T cells sorted from blood. Subset denoted: CD45RA+ positively selected. The CDR3 here is CASSWKGNTGELFF. DNA of the CDR3: TGTGCCAGCAGTTGGAAAGGAAACACCGGGGAGCTGTTTTTT.